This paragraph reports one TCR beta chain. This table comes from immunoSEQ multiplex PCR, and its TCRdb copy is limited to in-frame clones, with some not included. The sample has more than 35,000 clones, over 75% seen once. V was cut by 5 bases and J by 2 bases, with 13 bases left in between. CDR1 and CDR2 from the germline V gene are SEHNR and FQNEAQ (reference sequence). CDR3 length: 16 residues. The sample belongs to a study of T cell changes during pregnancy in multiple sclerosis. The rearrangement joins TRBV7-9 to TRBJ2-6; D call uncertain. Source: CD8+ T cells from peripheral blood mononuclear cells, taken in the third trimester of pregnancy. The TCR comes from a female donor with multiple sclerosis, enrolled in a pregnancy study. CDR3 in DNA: TGTGCCAGCAGCAAGATCACAGAACCTGGGGCCAACGTCCTGACTTTC. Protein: CASSKITEPGANVLTF.